This T cell receptor beta chain was sequenced for a study of beta chain features in type 1 diabetes. Across the whole study: Healthy donors resembled patients in age, gender and cell yields. Broader study findings: A definitive answer on HLA type influencing TCRB rearrangement was not reached here. In every one of the four CD4+ subsets, TCRB CDR3s were moderately but significantly shorter in Type 1 diabetes patients.

Blood was drawn once from each donor into heparinised tubes. The draws averaged about 110 mL. CD45RO/CCR7/CD25/CD127/CD95/CD27 sorting isolated CD4+ naive, central memory, regulatory and stem cell-like memory cells. All of the isolated RNA was reverse transcribed, so expressed TCRB transcripts were sequenced. Data came from immunoSEQ multiplex PCR; TCRdb stores just in-frame clones and leaves some out. The table has hundreds of thousands of clones, over 12% seen once. Regarding this clone: The antigen is not known.

The sequenced material came from naive CD4+ T cells from blood. This TCR came from a man younger than 35 with type 1 diabetes.

For the CDR3, the DNA is TGTGCCAGCGGGGAGACCTCCTACAATGAGCAGTTCTTC. It encodes CASGETSYNEQFF. The chain joins TRBV11-2 to TRBJ2-1; a weak D match, TRBD2 (5 bases). The CDR3 spans 13 residues. Trimming pared 8 bases from V and 0 bases from J, leaving 8 bases between. Germline assignment: CDR1 SGHAT and CDR2 FQNNGV.